A selection of T cell receptor beta chains follows, all from one sample in a study of cytomegalovirus exposure and HLA in healthy donors. Measured with immunoSEQ multiplex PCR; TCRdb has only the in-frame clones, and not every one. The table records over 100,000 clones, about 70% of them present only once. Sequencing input: PBMCs. These receptors were obtained from a male donor in good health and CMV-seronegative. Both conserved end residues are part of each CDR3. A D gene is named only where the DNA matches it firmly. Clone size appears in some rows only: once, few, many, or a class for an expanded clone.

NA	NA	TRBV27	TRBJ2-2	CASSLDETGELFF	TGTGCCAGCAGCCTAGACGAAACCGGGGAGCTGTTTTTT
NA	TRBD1	TRBV7-3	TRBJ2-7	CASSSGQGFGEQYF	TGTGCCAGCAGCTCAGGACAGGGGTTTGGCGAGCAGTACTTT
once	NA	TRBV7-2	TRBJ1-2	CASSLVMGGRDYGYTF	TGTGCCAGCAGCTTAGTAATGGGGGGTAGGGACTATGGCTACACCTTC
few	TRBD1	TRBV27	TRBJ1-2	CASSPLTGIGGYTF	TGTGCCAGCAGTCCGCTGACAGGGATCGGTGGCTACACCTTC
NA	TRBD1	TRBV19	TRBJ1-1	CASSRGQGLGDTEAFF	TGTGCCAGTAGTAGGGGACAGGGGCTCGGGGACACTGAAGCTTTCTTT
NA	NA	TRBV4-3	TRBJ2-7	CASSQFPQGTSYEQYF	TGCGCCAGCAGCCAATTCCCGCAGGGGACCTCCTACGAGCAGTACTTC
NA	NA	TRBV10-1	TRBJ2-3	CASRYTDTQYF	TGCGCCAGCAGGTACACAGATACGCAGTATTTT
NA	TRBD1	TRBV7-9	TRBJ1-1	CASSLQGAGTEAFF	TGTGCCAGCAGCTTACAGGGGGCTGGCACTGAAGCTTTCTTT
NA	NA	TRBV9	TRBJ2-3	CASSVLSDTQYF	TGTGCCAGCAGCGTACTGTCAGATACGCAGTATTTT
NA	TRBD2	TRBV7-9	TRBJ2-3	CASSFSGGTSTDTQYF	TGTGCCAGCAGCTTCTCCGGGGGGACCTCCACAGATACGCAGTATTTT
NA	TRBD2	TRBV7-2	TRBJ2-7	CASSKGTSGNLYEQYF	TGTGCCAGCAGCAAGGGGACTAGCGGGAACCTTTACGAGCAGTACTTC
NA	TRBD1	TRBV19	TRBJ1-1	CASSTGTGKTEAFF	TGTGCCAGTAGTACGGGGACAGGGAAAACTGAAGCTTTCTTT
NA	TRBD2	TRBV27	TRBJ2-1	CASRGLDRGNEQFF	TGTGCCAGCAGGGGACTAGATAGGGGCAATGAGCAGTTCTTC
few	NA	TRBV10-3	TRBJ1-2	CAISDPGGSGNYGYTF	TGTGCCATCAGTGATCCGGGGGGTTCCGGAAACTATGGCTACACCTTC
NA	NA	TRBV30	TRBJ1-4	CAWMRVTTNEKLFF	TGTGCCTGGATGAGAGTTACAACTAATGAAAAACTGTTTTTT
NA	TRBD1	TRBV29-1	TRBJ2-1	CSVLLGTGNLNEQFF	TGCAGCGTTTTACTCGGGACAGGGAATCTCAATGAGCAGTTCTTC
few	NA	TRBV7-6	TRBJ2-7	CASSTDEGSYEQYF	TGTGCCAGCAGCACGGACGAGGGCTCCTACGAGCAGTACTTC
NA	NA	TRBV5-6	TRBJ2-7	CASSFPAGTYEQYF	TGTGCCAGCAGCTTTCCGGCGGGAACCTACGAGCAGTACTTC
few	TRBD1	TRBV28	TRBJ2-5	CASSPIGDRVRETQYF	TGTGCCAGCAGCCCTATAGGAGACAGGGTCAGGGAGACCCAGTACTTC
NA	TRBD1	TRBV19	TRBJ1-4	CATRGRGPLSHEKLFF	TGTGCCACGAGGGGGCGGGGACCCCTGTCCCATGAAAAACTGTTTTTT
NA	TRBD1	TRBV6-6	TRBJ1-2	CASSLDRAGYGYTF	TGTGCCAGCAGCCTCGACAGGGCTGGCTATGGCTACACCTTC
NA	TRBD2	TRBV9	TRBJ2-1	CASSTSGDTNNEQFF	TGTGCCAGCAGCACTAGCGGAGACACTAACAATGAGCAGTTCTTC
NA	TRBD2	TRBV28	TRBJ2-7	CASSFGTTSSYEQYF	TGTGCCAGCAGTTTCGGGACTACGAGCTCCTACGAGCAGTACTTC
few	NA	TRBV2	TRBJ2-1	CASSLGQREQFF	TGTGCCAGCAGCCTCGGACAGCGCGAGCAGTTCTTC
NA	TRBD2	TRBV9	TRBJ2-3	CASSQSGSLTDTQYF	TGTGCCAGCAGCCAAAGCGGGAGCTTAACAGATACGCAGTATTTT
few	TRBD1	TRBV9	TRBJ2-7	CASSSGQGAYEQYF	TGTGCCAGCAGCTCGGGACAGGGGGCTTACGAGCAGTACTTC
NA	TRBD1	TRBV2	TRBJ2-2	CASGFGTGGSGELFF	TGTGCCAGCGGATTCGGGACAGGGGGCTCCGGGGAGCTGTTTTTT
once	TRBD2	TRBV7-9	TRBJ2-7	CASSPPLAGGGYEQYF	TGTGCCAGCAGCCCGCCGCTAGCGGGGGGCGGGTACGAGCAGTACTTC
NA	TRBD1	TRBV9	TRBJ2-7	CASSVGGTGPYEQYF	TGTGCCAGCAGCGTAGGAGGGACAGGGCCCTACGAGCAGTACTTC
NA	TRBD1	TRBV28	TRBJ1-1	CASSPTGTANTEAFF	TGTGCCAGCAGTCCCACCGGGACAGCCAACACTGAAGCTTTCTTT
NA	TRBD1	TRBV5-6	TRBJ1-2	CASGTGSNYGYTF	TGTGCCAGCGGGACAGGCTCTAACTATGGCTACACCTTC
NA	NA	TRBV7-2	TRBJ2-2	CASSEQGNTGELFF	TGTGCCAGCAGCGAACAGGGCAACACCGGGGAGCTGTTTTTT
NA	TRBD1	TRBV9	TRBJ1-1	CASSVEGQGLNTEAFF	TGTGCCAGCAGCGTAGAGGGACAGGGTTTGAACACTGAAGCTTTCTTT
NA	TRBD2	TRBV7-9	TRBJ2-7	CSSSHSGLAEIPYEQYF	TGTTCCAGCAGCCATTCAGGGCTAGCGGAGATACCCTACGAGCAGTACTTC
NA	NA	TRBV10-1	TRBJ2-1	CASKKQGKLSYNEQFF	TGCGCCAGCAAGAAACAGGGTAAACTGTCCTACAATGAGCAGTTCTTC
once	NA	TRBV7-6	TRBJ1-5	CASSLSGVGGNQPQHF	TGTGCCAGCAGCTTATCAGGGGTTGGAGGCAATCAGCCCCAGCATTTT
few	NA	TRBV4-2	TRBJ2-3	CASSQGGSSGTDTQYF	TGTGCCAGCAGCCAAGGAGGCTCTAGCGGCACAGATACGCAGTATTTT
NA	TRBD2	TRBV4-1	TRBJ2-7	CASSDGGRTYEQYF	TGCGCCAGCAGCGACGGGGGGAGAACCTACGAGCAGTACTTC